This is a list of T cell receptor beta chains from one sample in a study of blood T cell repertoires in COVID-19. The table came from immunoSEQ multiplex PCR; TCRdb's copy has only in-frame clones and leaves some out. Of under 200,000 clones listed, about 82% were seen once; the top ten hold about 6.8%. Source material: peripheral blood. Every receptor here comes from a man between 65 and 85 years old with active or convalescent COVID-19. Each CDR3 is given with its conserved first and last residue. A D gene is named only where the DNA matches it firmly. Size tells how often a clone was seen (once, few, many) or the class of an expanded clone, and some rows leave it out.

J: TRBJ2-3; V: TRBV21-1; D: -; size: -; DNA: TGTGCCAGCAGCAAAACATATAGGGGGACCACCGGTTGGGATACGCAGTATTTT; CDR3: CASSKTYRGTTGWDTQYF
J: TRBJ1-2; V: TRBV6-6; D: TRBD1; size: few; DNA: TGTGCCAGCAGCCCCGGACAGGTCCTAGTATATGGCTACACCTTC; CDR3: CASSPGQVLVYGYTF
J: TRBJ2-3; V: TRBV20-1; D: -; size: few; DNA: TGCAGTGCTAGCGGTGCCGATACGCAGTATTTT; CDR3: CSASGADTQYF
J: TRBJ2-3; V: TRBV19; D: TRBD2; size: -; DNA: TGTGCCAGTAGTAAGGGGACTAGCGGTGGCACAGATACGCAGTATTTT; CDR3: CASSKGTSGGTDTQYF
J: TRBJ1-2; V: TRBV5-1; D: -; size: once; DNA: TGCGCCAGCAGCTTCCCACGGGAGGTCTATGGCTACACCTTC; CDR3: CASSFPREVYGYTF
J: TRBJ2-7; V: TRBV10-1; D: TRBD2; size: -; DNA: TGCGCCAGCAGTGAGAGCAAGGCGGGAGGCCCCTACGAGCAGTACTTC; CDR3: CASSESKAGGPYEQYF
J: TRBJ1-5; V: TRBV30; D: -; size: -; DNA: TGTGCCTGGAGCGGGCCGGGACTCGCGGCCGATCAGCCCCAGCATTTT; CDR3: CAWSGPGLAADQPQHF
J: TRBJ2-5; V: TRBV10-3; D: TRBD1; size: -; DNA: TGTGCCATCAGTGATGACAGGGCAGAGACCCAGTACTTC; CDR3: CAISDDRAETQYF
J: TRBJ1-2; V: TRBV7-9; D: TRBD1; size: once; DNA: TGTGCCAGCAACCCTACCGGGACAGAGTATGGCTACACCTTC; CDR3: CASNPTGTEYGYTF
J: TRBJ2-1; V: TRBV5-1; D: TRBD2; size: -; DNA: TGCGCCAGCAGCTACCTAGCGGGGAGCTCCTACAATGAGCAGTTCTTC; CDR3: CASSYLAGSSYNEQFF
J: TRBJ1-4; V: TRBV12-5; D: TRBD1; size: few; DNA: TGTGCTAGTGGTTTGGTCCCTGGTGGGACAGTGAATGAAAAACTGTTTTTT; CDR3: CASGLVPGGTVNEKLFF
J: TRBJ1-1; V: TRBV10-1; D: -; size: -; DNA: TGCGCCAGCAGTGATAGGACTGGGACTGAAGCTTTCTTT; CDR3: CASSDRTGTEAFF
J: TRBJ1-1; V: TRBV7-9; D: -; size: -; DNA: TGTGCCAGCAGGATCCCGGGAGGCACTGAAGCTTTCTTT; CDR3: CASRIPGGTEAFF
J: TRBJ2-5; V: TRBV30; D: -; size: -; DNA: TGTGCCTGGAGTGTGGGGGGAGAGACCCAGTACTTC; CDR3: CAWSVGGETQYF
J: TRBJ2-4; V: TRBV25-1; D: -; size: -; DNA: TGTGCCAGCAGTGGGGTCGGGGACAAAAACATTCAGTACTTC; CDR3: CASSGVGDKNIQYF
J: TRBJ2-5; V: TRBV3-1/TRBV3-2; D: TRBD2; size: few; DNA: TGTGCCAGCAGCCAAGAGAGTAGCGGGACCCAAGAGACCCAGTACTTC; CDR3: CASSQESSGTQETQYF
J: TRBJ2-1; V: TRBV3-1/TRBV3-2; D: TRBD2; size: -; DNA: TGTGCCAGCAGCCAAGGACGGGGGGTTTACAATGAGCAGTTCTTC; CDR3: CASSQGRGVYNEQFF
J: TRBJ1-1; V: TRBV20-1; D: -; size: -; DNA: TGCAGTGCCCGACAGAACACTGAAGCTTTCTTT; CDR3: CSARQNTEAFF
J: TRBJ2-5; V: TRBV5-4; D: -; size: -; DNA: TGTGCCAGCAGCCCTGCTGGGGGGGGGCAGCGGAGAGAGACCCAGTACTTC; CDR3: CASSPAGGGQRRETQYF
J: TRBJ2-1; V: TRBV6-2/TRBV6-3; D: -; size: -; DNA: TGTGCCAGCAGTCGCAGGGATACTGAGCAGTTCTTC; CDR3: CASSRRDTEQFF
J: TRBJ2-7; V: TRBV27; D: TRBD2; size: -; DNA: TGTGCCAGCAGTTTAAGCGGGAGGGTCGGCGAGCAGTACTTC; CDR3: CASSLSGRVGEQYF
J: TRBJ2-1; V: TRBV30; D: TRBD2; size: -; DNA: TGTGCCTGGAGTCTTACTAGCGGGGGGACGTACAATGAGCAGTTCTTC; CDR3: CAWSLTSGGTYNEQFF
J: TRBJ2-5; V: TRBV4-3; D: -; size: -; DNA: TGCGCCAGCAGCCAGGGTCTAGCAGAGACCCAGTACTTC; CDR3: CASSQGLAETQYF